The entry that follows covers one TCR beta chain sequence. The antigen is not known. The investigators amplified TCR beta CDR3 regions from RNA transcripts. HTBI primers were the set used in a first-round RT-PCR of the TCR CDR3. Each CDR3 protein is one row after TCRdb ran MiXCR on the multiplex PCR reads. This repertoire shows around 610,000 distinct CDR3 sequences, approximately 14% found once; its top ten account for 3.5% to 4.5%. Enrolled ophthalmopathy patients presented with a Clinical Activity Score of at least 3, a NOSPECS grade of at least 4, and disease duration under 3 months. Patients were excluded for uncontrolled infection, other autoimmune disease, pregnancy or lactation. PBMCs stemmed from 10 ml fresh peripheral blood. These data originate in a study of T cells in Graves' hyperthyroidism and ophthalmopathy. The study, taken as a whole, reports: Among clonotypes expanded in thyroid above 0.001, most were also found in blood.

CDR1 and CDR2 from the germline V gene are MDHEN and SYDVKM. CDR3 length: 14 residues. Trimming left V 5 bases short and J 3 bases short, with 10 bases between. The TCR comes from a woman aged 40 to 49 with Graves' ophthalmopathy. The sequencing input was blood. The genes are TRBV28 and TRBJ2-2, with D uncertain. The CDR3 coding sequence is TGTGCCAGCAGTAACTTGGGGTACACCGGGGAGCTGTTTTTT. Protein product: CASSNLGYTGELFF. Full variable domain (outside the CDR3, taken from reference TRBV28 and TRBJ2-2): DVKVTQSSRYLVKRTGEKVFLECVQDMDHENMFWYRQDPGLGLRLIYFSYDVKMKEKGDIPEGYSVSREKKERFSLILESASTNQTSMYLCASSNLGYTGELFFGEGSRLTVL.